This T cell receptor (beta chain) was retrieved from a study of blood T cell repertoires in COVID-19. Trimming removed 1 base at V and 2 bases at J, with 3 bases between. The CDR3 runs 12 residues. The germline V gene encodes CDR1 LGHDT and CDR2 YNNKEL (reference sequence). How the authors handled the data: From reference gene primer amplification, estimates of nucleated cell counts were derived. Sequencing was performed with immunoSEQ multiplex PCR; in TCRdb, only in-frame clones are kept and a portion is missing. V and J calls and clone size follow that table, whereas D and trimming were derived from the DNA. The sample records tens of thousands of clones, about 87% being singletons.

Sequencing was done on a sample of peripheral blood. V and J are TRBV3-1 (or the pseudogene TRBV3-2) and TRBJ2-7; no reliable D call. This TCR was recovered from a man over 45 with active COVID-19. The CDR3 sequence is CASSQGPYEQYF. In DNA form, the CDR3 reads TGTGCCAGCAGCCAAGGGCCCTACGAGCAGTACTTC.